Below, 27 T cell receptor beta chains from the same sample are listed, as sequenced in a study of T-cell memory formation after mild COVID-19. TCRdb ran MiXCR on the 5' RACE reads and lists one entry per CDR3 protein. Here the sample spans 400,000 to 550,000 distinct CDR3 sequences, 20% to 30% being singletons. The sample taken for sequencing was PBMCs or a T cell subset sorted from them (not recorded which). The receptors originated from an adult woman who had mild COVID-19 (a few samples of this study predate the infection). Cell type and time point are not known.

A few counts support this clonotype. This chain links TRBV5-1 with TRBJ2-1, with D possibly being TRBD2 (6 bases). Germline CDR1 reads SGHRS; CDR2 reads YFSETQ. V shed 2 bases and J shed 3 bases, with 9 bases lying between them. This CDR3 contains 14 residues. DNA of the CDR3: TGCGCCAGCAGCTTCCACGGGGGCTACAATGAGCAGTTCTTC. Protein product: CASSFHGGYNEQFF.

This clonotype was seen only a few times. The chain carries TRBV20-1 and TRBJ2-7; 7 bases map to TRBD2. The CDR3 spans 15 residues. Per germline, CDR1 DFQATT and CDR2 SNEGSKA (reference sequence). Trimming cost V 3 bases and J 2 bases; bases outside gene matches: 10. DNA for the CDR3: TGCAGTGCTAGTATGCTAGCGGACGGAGCCTACGAGCAGTACTTC. This codes for CSASMLADGAYEQYF.

CDR3 in DNA: TGTGCCAGTAGCGGACGGGGAGGGGGAGTGACCGGGGAGCTGTTTTTT. It yields the protein CASSGRGGGVTGELFF. This sequence joins TRBV19 and TRBJ2-2; D is possibly TRBD2 (7 bases). V shed 6 bases and J shed 5 bases, with 19 bases lying between them. Germline loops: CDR1 LNHDA, CDR2 SQIVND (reference sequence). The CDR3 extends over 16 amino acids. Drawing the rest from reference TRBV19 and TRBJ2-2, the complete variable domain is DGGITQSPKYLFRKEGQNVTLSCEQNLNHDAMYWYRQDPGQGLRLIYYSQIVNDFQKGDIAEGYSVSREKKESFPLTVTSAQKNPTAFYLCASSGRGGGVTGELFFGEGSRLTVL.

The V and J genes are TRBV6-4 and TRBJ2-1; 13 bases match TRBD2. The CDR3 extends over 16 amino acids. V dropped 2 bases and J dropped 11; count of bases not matched to a gene: 9. From germline, CDR1 is MRHNA and CDR2 SNTAGT. The CDR3 sequence is CASSDTGGGLAGKQFF. CDR3 in DNA: TGTGCCAGCAGTGACACAGGTGGGGGACTAGCGGGGAAGCAGTTCTTC.

This clonotype was counted a few times. The gene calls are TRBV5-6 and TRBJ2-6; weak D call: TRBD2 (5 bases). V was shortened by 4 bases and J by 2 bases, with 10 bases between the two germline ends. The CDR3 consists of 15 residues. CDR1 is SGHDT, CDR2 YYEEEE, per germline. The CDR3 spells CASSRYGAGANVLTF. The CDR3 DNA follows: TGTGCCAGCAGCCGTTACGGGGCTGGGGCCAACGTCCTGACTTTC.

This clonotype was seen only a few times. The rearrangement joins TRBV9 to TRBJ2-1; D uncertain. This CDR3 is 16 amino acids long. Trimming stripped 4 bases from V and 7 bases from J, with 21 bases between. Germline lookup yields CDR1 SGDLS and CDR2 YYNGEE. As DNA, the CDR3 is TGTGCCAGCAGCCCATCGGCGCTAGTTACCGGAAATGAGCAGTTCTTC. Residues: CASSPSALVTGNEQFF.

The chain is built from TRBV5-4 and TRBJ2-1; TRBD2 might be the D (6 bases). V was pared by 4 bases and J by 6 bases, with 17 bases between. The germline gives CDR1 SGHNT, CDR2 YYREEE (reference sequence). The CDR3 extends over 15 amino acids. In DNA, the CDR3 is TGTGCCAGCAGCACCAGCGGAGGGAATGGCAATGAGCAGTTCTTC. This sequence encodes CASSTSGGNGNEQFF. The full variable domain, rest sourced from reference TRBV5-4 and TRBJ2-1, is ETGVTQSPTHLIKTRGQQVTLRCSSQSGHNTVSWYQQALGQGPQFIFQYYREEENGRGNFPPRFSGLQFPNYSSELNVNALELDDSALYLCASSTSGGNGNEQFFGPGTRLTVL.

In its sample, this clonotype was seen a few times. The V call is TRBV30, the J call TRBJ2-1; 9 bases are shared with TRBD2. Looked up from germline, CDR1 is GTSNPN and CDR2 is SVGIG (reference sequence). The CDR3 runs to 15 residues. With V trimmed by 1 base and J by 5 bases, 6 bases remained unmatched. The CDR3 loop reads CAWSGRLAVNNEQFF. CDR3 coding DNA: TGTGCCTGGAGTGGGAGACTAGCGGTTAACAATGAGCAGTTCTTC.

This chain connects TRBV3-1 to TRBJ1-1; D is unclear. The germline CDR1 and CDR2 sequences are LGHDT and YNNKEL (reference sequence). The CDR3 sequence is 13 residues long. V was clipped by 2 bases and J by 7 bases, with 11 bases between them. CDR3 in amino acids: CASSQSLGREAFF. The CDR3 region has the DNA TGTGCCAGCAGCCAATCCCTGGGCCGTGAAGCTTTCTTT. The full variable domain, with the rest looked up from reference TRBV3-1 and TRBJ1-1, is DTAVSQTPKYLVTQMGNDKSIKCEQNLGHDTMYWYKQDSKKFLKIMFSYNNKELIINETVPNRFSPKSPDKAHLNLHINSLELGDSAVYFCASSQSLGREAFFGQGTRLTVV.

The chain recombines TRBV20-1 with TRBJ1-3, with D unclear. Germline V gene sequence: CDR1 DFQATT, CDR2 SNEGSKA (reference sequence). The V gene lost 1 base and the J gene lost 2 bases, with 6 bases spanning the gap. This CDR3 spans 13 amino acids. DNA for the CDR3: TGCAGTGCTAGAGGTCCTCCTGGAAACACCATATATTTT. It codes for CSARGPPGNTIYF.

This clonotype has ten or more counts. V usage is TRBV7-3 and J usage is TRBJ2-1; the D gene is possibly TRBD2 (6 bases). This CDR3 is built from 15 residues. Trimming took off 5 bases at V and 10 bases at J, with 21 bases between the two ends. CDR1 and CDR2 (germline): SGHTA, FQGTGA. The CDR3: CASSQRGGREGEQFF. CDR3 DNA sequence: TGTGCCAGCAGCCAAAGGGGTGGGCGGGAAGGAGAGCAGTTCTTC. Full variable domain (remainder filled in from reference TRBV7-3 and TRBJ2-1): GAGVSQTPSNKVTEKGKYVELRCDPISGHTALYWYRQSLGQGPEFLIYFQGTGAADDSGLPNDRFFAVRPEGSVSTLKIQRTERGDSAVYLCASSQRGGREGEQFFGPGTRLTVL.

V and J are TRBV19 and TRBJ1-2; the D is unclear. CDR1 is LNHDA and CDR2 is SQIVND in the germline V gene (reference sequence). Deletions cut 2 bases from V and 4 bases from J, with 5 bases between. This CDR3 has 12 residues. The CDR3 DNA reads as TGTGCCAGTAGTATAAATCCCTATGGCTACACCTTC. It is translated as CASSINPYGYTF.

The rearrangement links TRBV28 to TRBJ2-7; TRBD2 might be the D (7 bases). Germline loops: CDR1 MDHEN, CDR2 SYDVKM. This CDR3 is 14 amino acids long. Trimming removed 2 bases at V and 4 bases at J, with 12 bases between. CDR3 loop: CASSLAGALYEQYV. In DNA, the CDR3 is TGTGCCAGCAGTTTAGCGGGGGCTCTATACGAGCAGTACGTC.

This chain links TRBV21-1 with TRBJ1-5. TRBV21-1 has pseudogene status. This CDR3 has 14 residues. The CDR3 here is CASSKVKGGQPQHF. The CDR3 DNA follows: TGTGCCAGCAGCAAAGTGAAGGGAGGTCAGCCCCAGCATTTT.

The chain's CDR3 is CASSTIAYEQFF. In nucleotides, the CDR3 is TGTGCCAGCAGTACGATAGCGTATGAGCAGTTCTTC. V usage is TRBV2 and J usage is TRBJ2-1, with D possibly TRBD2 on 5 matching bases. The CDR3 consists of 12 residues. V was pared by 5 bases and J by 8 bases, with 10 bases between. CDR1 is SNHLY, CDR2 FYNNEI, per germline.

This chain connects TRBV30 to TRBJ2-3; D tentatively fits TRBD1 or TRBD2 (7 bases each). The CDR3 covers 14 residues. V lost 3 bases, J lost 5 bases, and 15 bases lay in between. In germline, CDR1 is GTSNPN, CDR2 SVGIG (reference sequence). CDR3 loop: CAWSQGGPVDTQYF. DNA of the CDR3: TGTGCCTGGAGCCAGGGGGGGCCGGTAGATACGCAGTATTTT.

The V and J genes are TRBV3-1 and TRBJ1-1, with TRBD1 matching over 7 bases. V gave up 1 base and J gave up 11 bases; unmatched junction bases: 4. The CDR3 runs to 12 residues. CDR1 and CDR2 from the germline V gene are LGHDT and YNNKEL (reference sequence). CDR3 nucleotide sequence: TGTGCCAGCAGCCAAGGGAGGGGGCTGGCTTTCTTT. Protein sequence: CASSQGRGLAFF.

The V call is TRBV20-1, the J call TRBJ2-7; D is possibly TRBD2 (6 bases). Germline lookup yields CDR1 DFQATT and CDR2 SNEGSKA (reference sequence). This CDR3 region has 14 residues. Trimming pared 3 bases from V and 2 bases from J, leaving 14 bases between. The CDR3 loop is CSARGTSLTYEQYF. As DNA, the CDR3 is TGCAGTGCTAGGGGTACTAGCCTCACCTACGAGCAGTACTTC.

The rearrangement links TRBV12-3 or TRBV12-4 to TRBJ1-3, with D hard to call. CDR3 length equals 14 residues. Trimming pared 4 bases from V and 0 bases from J, leaving 7 bases between. In nucleotides, the CDR3 is TGTGCCAGCAGTTCTCGACCCTCTGGAAACACCATATATTTT. It specifies CASSSRPSGNTIYF.

V usage is TRBV11-3 and J usage is TRBJ2-3, with 13 nucleotides matching TRBD2. This CDR3 region has 17 residues. The germline gives CDR1 SGHNT, CDR2 YENEEA. V lost 5 bases and J lost 4; bases outside the gene matches: 9. The CDR3 DNA reads as TGTGCCAGCAGCCCCCGCGGACTAGCGGGAGTGGCAGATACGCAGTATTTT. Translation gives CASSPRGLAGVADTQYF.

The genes are TRBV21-1 and TRBJ1-2; the table calls TRBD1, which could not be checked here. TRBV21-1 is termed a pseudogene. The CDR3 has 15 residues. Here the CDR3 DNA reads TGTGCCAGCAGCAAGTACCGGGATAACCTTGATGGCTACACCTTC. Translating gives CASSKYRDNLDGYTF.

This clonotype was seen many times. The chain uses TRBV20-1 and TRBJ2-1; D is unresolved. The CDR3 runs to 12 residues. Germline-derived CDR1 and CDR2 are DFQATT and SNEGSKA (reference sequence). V shed 0 bases and J shed 6 bases, with 6 bases lying between them. The CDR3 loop reads CSAREDGNEQFF. CDR3 sequence (DNA): TGCAGTGCTAGAGAGGACGGCAATGAGCAGTTCTTC.

This sequence joins TRBV2 and TRBJ2-5; tentatively, D is TRBD1 (5 bases). The CDR3 is 14 residues long. Germline CDR1 and CDR2: SNHLY and FYNNEI. V gave up 3 bases and J gave up 4 bases, with 12 bases separating them. The CDR3 region has the DNA TGTGCCAGCAGTGATCCGGCAGGGTTAGAGACCCAGTACTTC. As protein: CASSDPAGLETQYF.

In this sample, this clonotype turned up a few times. Mismatch with germline at one junction end may stem from a read error. This sequence joins TRBV10-3 and TRBJ2-1; 8 positions match TRBD2. Germline V gene sequence: CDR1 ENHRY, CDR2 SYGVKD. The CDR3 runs 11 residues. The CDR3 reads CAIREGIASLF. Here the CDR3 DNA reads TGTGCCATCCGGGAGGGGATAGCTAGCCTCTTC.

The V gene is TRBV3-1, the J gene TRBJ2-5, with 9 bases lining up with TRBD1. Germline CDR1 and CDR2: LGHDT and YNNKEL (reference sequence). The CDR3 has 14 residues. V was clipped by 4 bases and J by 5 bases; unmatched bases: 5. The CDR3 sequence is CASSPWTGVETQYF. The CDR3 DNA reads TGTGCCAGCAGCCCTTGGACAGGGGTCGAGACCCAGTACTTC.

The chain couples TRBV20-1 to TRBJ2-1, with D perhaps matching TRBD2 (7 bases). Germline CDR1 DFQATT, CDR2 SNEGSKA (reference sequence). The CDR3 is made up of 13 amino acids. The V end lost 3 bases, the J end lost 5 bases, and 11 bases lay between the germline ends. Written as DNA, the CDR3 is TGCAGTGCTAGGTGGGAGGGGGACAATGAGCAGTTCTTC. It codes for CSARWEGDNEQFF.

There are a few counts of this clonotype. The chain carries TRBV20-1 and TRBJ1-5; the match to TRBD1 covers 7 bases. Germline lookup yields CDR1 DFQATT and CDR2 SNEGSKA (reference sequence). This CDR3 has 14 residues. With 6 bases clipped from V and 2 bases from J, the junction kept 7 bases outside the gene matches. The CDR3 nucleotides read TGCAGTGCATCGACAGGGTTGGGCAATCAGCCCCAGCATTTT. This translates into CSASTGLGNQPQHF.